These T cell receptor beta chains were read from a single sample in a study of T cell repertoires in cytomegalovirus infection. TCRdb passed the reads through MiXCR, listing each CDR3 protein once. The sample carries approximately 500,000 distinct CDR3 sequences, roughly 12% recorded once. Specimen: PBMCs. These TCRs come from a human donor in good health (CMV status not recorded). Some clones in this sample may be carry-over from other donors' samples. Each CDR3 is given with its conserved first and last residue. D genes are given only for firm matches. Where a row states a size, it is once, few, many or the class of an expanded clone; other rows omit it.

TRBD1 NA TRBJ1-4 TRBV18 TGTGCCAGCTCGGGACAGGAAGGGGAAAAACTGTTTTTT CASSGQEGEKLFF
NA many TRBJ2-7 TRBV7-2 TGTGCCAGCAGCTTAGTCCCCAGAAGCTCCTACGAGCAGTACTTC CASSLVPRSSYEQYF
NA many TRBJ2-1 TRBV29-1 TGCAGCGTCACCCATCGTGGACTCTGGGTCAATGAGCAGTTCTTC CSVTHRGLWVNEQFF
NA few TRBJ1-1 TRBV2 TGTGCCAGCAGTGAATGGGCAGGCTTCGGCACTGAAGCTTTCTTT CASSEWAGFGTEAFF
NA many TRBJ1-5 TRBV5-1 TGCGCCAGCACCCTAAGGAGCAGTGGGTTGGGCAATCAGCCCCAGCATTTT CASTLRSSGLGNQPQHF
TRBD1 NA TRBJ2-1 TRBV20-1 TGCAGTGCCCCCGGGACAGGACCGGCCGAGCAGTTCTTC CSAPGTGPAEQFF
NA few TRBJ2-3 TRBV7-9 TGTGCCAGCAGCTCACCACGCGGCGGGCTAACAGATACGCAGTATTTT CASSSPRGGLTDTQYF
NA many TRBJ2-2 TRBV19 TGTGCCAGTAGTATGATCTCCGGGACGGCGAACACCGGGGAGCTGTTTTTT CASSMISGTANTGELFF
NA many TRBJ1-5 TRBV7-6 TGTGCCAGCAGCCCCGTGGGAGGATCGGGGCAGCCCCAGCATTTT CASSPVGGSGQPQHF
NA NA TRBJ1-5 TRBV9 TGTGCCAGCAGCGTTAGACACAGGGCGGGGCAGCCCCAGCATTTT CASSVRHRAGQPQHF
TRBD1 NA TRBJ2-7 TRBV7-3 TGTGCCAGCAGCTCAGACAGGGGGAACTACGAGCAGTACTTC CASSSDRGNYEQYF
NA many TRBJ1-6 TRBV6-1 TGTGCCAGCGTCCTAACAGGGTACTATAATTCACCCCTCCACTTT CASVLTGYYNSPLHF
NA many TRBJ2-1 TRBV29-1 TGCAGCGTGCCTGGGCTAGGTGGGGGGCAGTTCTTC CSVPGLGGGQFF
TRBD1 few TRBJ1-2 TRBV6-6 TGTGCCAGCAGGACGGGGACAGGGGGCTATGGCTACACCTTC CASRTGTGGYGYTF
NA NA TRBJ2-1 TRBV27 TGTGCCAGCAGCCTGACAGAGTCCTACAATGAGCAGTTCTTC CASSLTESYNEQFF
NA few TRBJ2-1 TRBV15 TGTGCCACCAGCAGAGATCTCATAACATCCCAATACAATGAGCAGTTCTTC CATSRDLITSQYNEQFF
TRBD2 many TRBJ2-1 TRBV28 TGTGCCAGCAGTTTCGTGTTCGGGACTAGCGGATACAATGAGCAGTTCTTC CASSFVFGTSGYNEQFF
TRBD2 NA TRBJ2-1 TRBV15 TGTGCCACCAGCAGAGAGGCTAGCGGGGCGTACAATGAGCAGTTCTTC CATSREASGAYNEQFF
TRBD1 few TRBJ1-2 TRBV25-1 TGTGCCAGCAGTACAACCGGGACAGGCGATGGCTACACCTTC CASSTTGTGDGYTF
NA few TRBJ2-6 TRBV25-1 TGTGCCAGCAGTGAAAAGTGGGGGTTCGGGGCCAACGTCCTGACTTTC CASSEKWGFGANVLTF
TRBD2 few TRBJ2-1 TRBV3-1 TGTGCCAGCAGCCAAGTACTAGCGGGGTCGGGTGAGCAGTTCTTC CASSQVLAGSGEQFF
NA many TRBJ1-3 TRBV7-9 TGTGCCAGCAGCTTAACGGGACCTTTCGACACCATATATTTT CASSLTGPFDTIYF
TRBD1 many TRBJ1-2 TRBV12-3/TRBV12-4 TGTGCCAGCAGTTCCTCGACAGGGGTGGGTGGCTACACCTTC CASSSSTGVGGYTF
TRBD1 many TRBJ2-2 TRBV12-3/TRBV12-4 TGTGCCAGCAGCCTCAGGGGGCCCGGGGAGCTGTTTTTT CASSLRGPGELFF
TRBD1 many TRBJ2-5 TRBV24-1 TGTGCCACCAGTGATTTGGGGACAGGGCGAGAGACCCAGTACTTC CATSDLGTGRETQYF
TRBD2 many TRBJ2-2 TRBV7-2 TGTGCCAGCAGCGAGCGGCGGGCGGGAGGGTACACCGGGGAGCTGTTTTTT CASSERRAGGYTGELFF
TRBD2 many TRBJ2-7 TRBV20-1 TGCAGTGCTAGGTCCCCTAGCGGGGGGGACGAGCAGTACTTC CSARSPSGGDEQYF
NA NA TRBJ2-3 TRBV2 TGTGCCAGCAGTGAGAGGCGGGGGCTCAGGCATACGCAGTATTTT CASSERRGLRHTQYF
TRBD1 NA TRBJ1-1 TRBV11-2 TGTGCCAGCAGCTGGGAGGGACAGCGGAACACTGAAGCTTTCTTT CASSWEGQRNTEAFF
TRBD1 many TRBJ2-1 TRBV18 TGTGCCAGCTCCCGCACCCTCGCAGGGGGAGTAATCTTC CASSRTLAGGVIF
TRBD2 many TRBJ2-1 TRBV24-1 TGTGCCACCGGGACTAGCGGGGTTCGGGAGCAGTTCTTC CATGTSGVREQFF
TRBD2 many TRBJ2-7 TRBV12-3/TRBV12-4 TGTGCCAGCAGAAGCGGGGGGCTCCCCTACGAGCAGTACTTC CASRSGGLPYEQYF
TRBD1 many TRBJ2-2 TRBV12-3/TRBV12-4 TGTGCCAGCTCGACAGGGATAGGGAACACCGGGGAGCTGTTTTTT CASSTGIGNTGELFF
NA few TRBJ1-1 TRBV7-3 TGTGCCAGCAGCGTGTCCGGGACAACTGAAGCTTTCTTT CASSVSGTTEAFF
NA NA TRBJ1-2 TRBV20-1 TGCAGTGCTAGGTATAGCGCCTATGGCTACACCTTC CSARYSAYGYTF
NA few TRBJ2-1 TRBV7-9 TGTGCCAGCAGCTTAAGGGCGGGGAGCTCCTACAATGAGCAGTTCTTC CASSLRAGSSYNEQFF
NA many TRBJ2-1 TRBV11-2 TGTGCCAGCAGCTTAGATCGAGGTAGCATCGGTGAGCAGTTCTTC CASSLDRGSIGEQFF
TRBD1 few TRBJ1-1 TRBV4-2 TGTGCCAGCAGCCAAGCAGGGGGCGGGAACACTGAAGCTTTCTTT CASSQAGGGNTEAFF
TRBD2 many TRBJ2-1 TRBV28 TGTGCCAGCAGTTTAAATGCGGGAGGCGTGAGGAATGAGCAGTTCTTC CASSLNAGGVRNEQFF
NA many TRBJ2-1 TRBV27 TGTGCCAGCAGGCCGGGAGTCGCATCCCTCAATGAGCAGTTCTTC CASRPGVASLNEQFF
NA many TRBJ1-5 TRBV6-2/TRBV6-3 TGTGCCAGCAGCCCGTTGGGGGGGCTAGGCAATCAGCCCCAGCATTTT CASSPLGGLGNQPQHF
NA NA TRBJ1-1 TRBV27 TGTGCCAGCACCTTGGGGGGGGCGGGCACTGAAGCTTTCTTT CASTLGGAGTEAFF
NA many TRBJ2-5 TRBV7-7 TGTGCTAGCAGCTTAGGCCCTCAAGGGCCCCAGTACTTC CASSLGPQGPQYF
TRBD1 NA TRBJ2-7 TRBV5-5 TGTGCCAGCAGCCCCTGGACAGGGGGTATCTACGAGCAGTACTTC CASSPWTGGIYEQYF
TRBD2 many TRBJ2-5 TRBV9 TGTGCCAGCAGCGTGTCTAGCGGGACGGGGGAGACCCAGTACTTC CASSVSSGTGETQYF
NA NA TRBJ1-1 TRBV2 TGTGCCAGCAGTGAGCTCAGGGACGGGGTGGCTTTCTTT CASSELRDGVAFF
TRBD2 NA TRBJ2-2 TRBV5-1 TGCGCCAGCAGAACCGGGAGGGCCAACACCGGGGAGCTGTTTTTT CASRTGRANTGELFF
NA many TRBJ1-4 TRBV20-1 TGCAGTGCTAGGAGGGGTGCCGTTAATGAAAAACTGTTTTTT CSARRGAVNEKLFF
NA many TRBJ2-1 TRBV7-9 TGTGCCAGCAGCTTAATAGCCGGCAGGGGGGGTTACAATGAGCAGTTCTTC CASSLIAGRGGYNEQFF
TRBD1 many TRBJ2-1 TRBV6-2/TRBV6-3 TGTGCCAGCAGTGGCACGGGACAGGGCTACAATGAGCAGTTCTTC CASSGTGQGYNEQFF
TRBD1 many TRBJ2-7 TRBV28 TGTGCCAGCAGTTCCGGACAGGGCTCCTACGAGCAGTACTTC CASSSGQGSYEQYF
NA once TRBJ2-4 TRBV24-1 TGTGCCACCAGTGACGGAATTAATGAGGACATTCAGTACTTC CATSDGINEDIQYF
TRBD1 many TRBJ2-7 TRBV7-2 TGTGCCAGCAGCCTTCCCCCCGGGACAGTGGGCTACGAGCAGTACTTC CASSLPPGTVGYEQYF